Listed here are 15 T cell receptor beta chains from one sample, sequenced in a study of blood T cell repertoires in COVID-19. The repertoire was sequenced with immunoSEQ multiplex PCR; TCRdb's copy has only in-frame clones and lacks some. The repertoire holds just over 150,000 clones, with approximately 82% as singletons. Sample: peripheral blood. These receptor sequences come from a woman older than 75 with acute or convalescent COVID-19.

CDR3 sequence reads: CASSYGANTGELFF. CDR3 in DNA: TGTGCCAGCAGTTACGGGGCCAACACCGGGGAGCTGTTTTTT. This rearrangement joins TRBV6-5 to TRBJ2-2; D may be TRBD1 (5 bases). The CDR3 length is 14 residues. Trimming cost V 2 bases and J 2 bases, with 6 bases left between them. Germline CDR1 is MNHEY and CDR2 is SVGAGI.

The chain recombines TRBV2 with TRBJ2-7; weak D call: TRBD2 (5 bases). This CDR3 is 12 amino acids long. Per germline, CDR1 SNHLY and CDR2 FYNNEI. The CDR3 reads CVLADSSYEQYF. DNA of the CDR3: TGTGTTCTGGCGGACTCCTCCTACGAGCAGTACTTC.

This chain links TRBV10-3 with TRBJ1-3; TRBD1 aligns across 9 bases. The germline V gene encodes CDR1 ENHRY and CDR2 SYGVKD. V lost 6 bases, J lost 1 base, and 4 bases stayed unmatched. There are 15 residues in the CDR3. The DNA of the CDR3 is TGTGCCATCAGCGCACAGGGGGCTTCTGGAAACACCATATATTTT. Protein product: CAISAQGASGNTIYF.

The chain combines TRBV7-2 with TRBJ2-1, with unresolved D. The CDR3 loop spans 13 amino acids. Germline CDR1 is SGHTA and CDR2 is FQGNSA. Trimming shortened V by 3 bases and J by 5 bases, and 8 bases separated the two germline ends. The CDR3 DNA reads as TGTGCCAGCAGCTTCTTGGCCCACAATGAGCAGTTCTTC. It specifies CASSFLAHNEQFF.

The rearrangement links TRBV4-1 to TRBJ1-1; D ambiguous. Germline V gives CDR1 MGHRA, CDR2 YSYEKL. The CDR3 covers 15 residues. The V end was cut by 0 bases, the J end by 4 bases, with 12 bases between. Here the CDR3 reads CASSQDAGFRTEAFF. The CDR3 DNA reads TGCGCCAGCAGCCAAGACGCGGGATTCCGCACTGAAGCTTTCTTT.

This sequence joins TRBV4-3 and TRBJ2-5; 10 nucleotides match TRBD2. With 2 bases clipped from V and 7 bases from J, the junction kept 7 bases outside the gene matches. Germline V gene data show CDR1 as LGHNA and CDR2 as YSLEER. The CDR3 totals 15 residues. CDR3 DNA sequence: TGCGCCAGCAGCCAATTCCTAGCGGGAGAGGGGACCCAGTACTTC. It yields the protein CASSQFLAGEGTQYF.

V gene TRBV6-5 combines with J gene TRBJ2-7, with 7 bases lining up with TRBD2. There are 15 residues in the CDR3. The V gene's germline CDR1 is MNHEY and CDR2 SVGAGI. V shed 0 bases and J 3 bases; nucleotides not matched to a gene: 5. In nucleotides, the CDR3 is TGTGCCAGCAGTTACTCGCCTAGCGGAGTCTACGAGCAGTACTTC. It is translated as CASSYSPSGVYEQYF.

This chain connects TRBV7-2 to TRBJ1-1; TRBD1 is a possible D gene (6 bases). The germline CDR1 and CDR2 sequences are SGHTA and FQGNSA. V was shortened by 3 bases and J by 1 base, with 9 bases between the two germline ends. This CDR3 spans 14 amino acids. DNA for the CDR3: TGTGCCAGCAGCTTTACAGGGTCGAACACTGAAGCTTTCTTT. Protein product: CASSFTGSNTEAFF.

This rearrangement joins TRBV3-1 (or the pseudogene TRBV3-2) to TRBJ1-4; D is unresolved. This CDR3 is built from 17 residues. The germline V gene encodes CDR1 LGHDT and CDR2 YNNKEL (reference sequence). V was cut by 4 bases and J by 8 bases, with 23 bases left in between. CDR3 sequence: CASSPSISGSSKEKLFF. The CDR3 DNA reads as TGTGCCAGCAGCCCTTCCATTTCCGGGTCGTCAAAGGAAAAACTGTTTTTT.

The chain combines TRBV19 with TRBJ2-1; D not certain. V lost 5 bases and J 6 bases, leaving 14 bases between the germline ends. The germline V gene encodes CDR1 LNHDA and CDR2 SQIVND (reference sequence). The CDR3 totals 14 residues. The DNA for the CDR3 is TGTGCCAGTAGTGTCGTCTCATTGAGCAATGAGCAGTTCTTC. Translation gives CASSVVSLSNEQFF.

The V gene is TRBV6-1, the J gene TRBJ1-5; D gene uncertain. This CDR3 is 14 amino acids long. In germline, CDR1 is MNHNS, CDR2 SASEGT. Trimming removed 3 bases from V and 3 bases from J, with 9 bases in between. The CDR3 DNA reads TGTGCCAGCAGTGAGCCGTCAGTCAATCAGCCCCAGCATTTT. As protein: CASSEPSVNQPQHF.

This clone was counted once. The J gene is TRBJ2-2, the V gene TRBV7-6; TRBD2 is a possible D gene (7 bases). The CDR3 sequence is 15 residues long. V was clipped by 4 bases and J by 6 bases, with 15 bases between them. Germline lookup yields CDR1 SGHVS and CDR2 FNYEAQ. DNA for the CDR3: TGTGCCAGCAGCTGGGGGGGCGCGGCAGCCGGGGAGCTGTTTTTT. Encoded protein: CASSWGGAAAGELFF.

This clone has a single count. The gene calls are TRBV5-1 and TRBJ2-3, with 10 bases matching TRBD2. CDR1 is SGHRS and CDR2 is YFSETQ in the germline V gene. With V trimmed by 5 bases and J by 6 bases, 9 bases remained unmatched. The CDR3 runs 15 residues. CDR3 sequence: CASSDQREGGDTQYF. CDR3 DNA: TGCGCCAGCAGTGACCAGCGGGAGGGAGGGGATACGCAGTATTTT.

This chain links TRBV28 with TRBJ2-1; TRBD2 might be the D (5 bases). The germline V gene encodes CDR1 MDHEN and CDR2 SYDVKM. CDR3 size: 15 residues. V lost 4 bases to trimming and J lost 3 bases, with 13 bases between them. CDR3 amino acids: CASSYPAGLYNEQFF. As DNA, the CDR3 is TGTGCCAGCAGTTATCCGGCGGGTCTCTACAATGAGCAGTTCTTC.

The rearrangement uses TRBV9 and TRBJ2-1; D is possibly TRBD1 (6 bases). CDR1 and CDR2 from the germline V gene are SGDLS and YYNGEE. The CDR3 has 16 amino acids. V lost 0 bases, J lost 2 bases, and 12 bases lay in between. As DNA, the CDR3 is TGTGCCAGCAGCGTAGAGCGACAGGTGGCCTACAATGAGCAGTTCTTC. As protein: CASSVERQVAYNEQFF. Full variable domain (rest looked up from reference TRBV9 and TRBJ2-1): DSGVTQTPKHLITATGQRVTLRCSPRSGDLSVYWYQQSLDQGLQFLIQYYNGEERAKGNILERFSAQQFPDLHSELNLSSLELGDSALYFCASSVERQVAYNEQFFGPGTRLTVL.